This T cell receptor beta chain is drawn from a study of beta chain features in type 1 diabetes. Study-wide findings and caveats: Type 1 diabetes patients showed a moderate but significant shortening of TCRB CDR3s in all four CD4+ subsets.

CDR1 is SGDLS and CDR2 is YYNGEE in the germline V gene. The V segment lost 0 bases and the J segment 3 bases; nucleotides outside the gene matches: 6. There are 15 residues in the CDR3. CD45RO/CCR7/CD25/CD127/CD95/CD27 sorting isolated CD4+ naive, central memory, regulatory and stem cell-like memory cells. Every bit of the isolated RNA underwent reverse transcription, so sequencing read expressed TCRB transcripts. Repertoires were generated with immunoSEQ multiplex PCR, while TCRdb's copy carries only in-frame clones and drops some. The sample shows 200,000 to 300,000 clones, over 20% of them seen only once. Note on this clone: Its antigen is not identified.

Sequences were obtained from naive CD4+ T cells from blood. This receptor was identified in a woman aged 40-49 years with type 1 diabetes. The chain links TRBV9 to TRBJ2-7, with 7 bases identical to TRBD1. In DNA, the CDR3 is TGTGCCAGCAGCGTAGGACAGGGTGGATTCTACGAGCAGTACTTC. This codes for CASSVGQGGFYEQYF.